These 13 T cell receptor beta chains were sequenced from one sample in a study of T-cell memory formation after mild COVID-19. Each CDR3 protein is one row after TCRdb ran MiXCR on the 5' RACE reads. The sample shows 300,000 to 400,000 distinct CDR3 sequences, 28% of them seen only once. Material for sequencing was PBMCs or a T cell subset sorted from them (not recorded which). These receptors all stem from an adult woman who had mild COVID-19 (a few samples of this study predate the infection). Cell type and time point are not known.

This clonotype has ten or more counts. J is TRBJ2-7 and V is TRBV15; 8 bases are a match to TRBD1. V shed 1 base, J shed 6 bases, and the junction held 8 bases outside the gene matches. Germline CDR1 reads LNHNV; CDR2 reads YYDKDF (reference sequence). The CDR3 extends over 15 amino acids. The CDR3, as DNA: TGTGCCACCAGCAGAGGCCAAGACAGGGGCGGCGAGCAGTACTTC. This gives the protein CATSRGQDRGGEQYF.

V usage is TRBV30 and J usage is TRBJ1-6; D gene unclear. V lost 0 bases, J lost 7 bases, and 7 bases lay in between. The germline V gene encodes CDR1 GTSNPN and CDR2 SVGIG (reference sequence). The CDR3 is 13 residues long. CDR3 sequence reads: CAWSVIWNSPLHF. The CDR3 nucleotides read TGTGCCTGGAGTGTGATATGGAATTCACCCCTCCACTTT.

The count of this clonotype is one. In DNA form, the CDR3 reads TGCGCCAGCAGCCTCAGACAGGGGGCAACTGAAGCTTTCTTT. Its protein is CASSLRQGATEAFF. This chain uses TRBV4-3 with TRBJ1-1; 10 bases are a match to TRBD1. The germline gives CDR1 LGHNA, CDR2 YSLEER. The CDR3 is 14 residues long. The V segment lost 4 bases and the J segment 5 bases; nucleotides outside the gene matches: 4.

The chain has TRBV15 and TRBJ1-3; TRBD1 is a possible D gene (5 bases). Germline CDR1 LNHNV, CDR2 YYDKDF (reference sequence). V was pared by 0 bases and J by 0 bases, with 12 bases between. The CDR3 consists of 17 residues. This CDR3 is CATSREGPRASGNTIYF. CDR3 sequence (DNA): TGTGCCACCAGCAGAGAAGGACCCAGGGCCTCTGGAAACACCATATATTTT.

This clonotype was recorded a few times. The CDR3 region is CSVRTGSNYEQYF. As DNA, the CDR3 is TGCAGTGTCAGGACAGGGTCTAACTACGAGCAGTACTTC. The chain uses TRBV20-1 and TRBJ2-7; 8 bases agree with TRBD1. The J segment lost 3 bases and the V segment lost 7 bases, leaving 8 bases of the junction unmatched. This CDR3 spans 13 amino acids. The germline gives CDR1 DFQATT, CDR2 SNEGSKA (reference sequence).

This clonotype was seen a handful of times. As DNA, the CDR3 is TGTGCCAGCAGCAAAGGCCTAGCGGGGGGGCCGTATTCCAAAAACATTCAGTACTTC. This gives the protein CASSKGLAGGPYSKNIQYF. The J gene is TRBJ2-4, the V gene TRBV21-1; the table's D call of TRBD2 was not tested on the DNA. TRBV21-1 has pseudogene status. The CDR3 totals 19 residues.

This clonotype was counted between two and nine times. The chain employs TRBV6-5 and TRBJ2-3; no clear D gene. The germline V gene has CDR1 MNHEY and CDR2 SVGAGI. V was trimmed by 2 bases and J by 4 bases, leaving 7 bases between them. There are 13 residues in the CDR3. CDR3 DNA: TGTGCCAGCAGTTACGGACCGGCAGATACGCAGTATTTT. Its protein is CASSYGPADTQYF.

In this sample, this clonotype turned up a few times. V and J are TRBV7-2 and TRBJ2-7; D possibly uses TRBD1 or TRBD2 (5 bases each). Trimming took 5 bases from V and 5 from J, leaving 22 bases between them. The CDR3 consists of 16 residues. Germline lookup yields CDR1 SGHTA and CDR2 FQGNSA. CDR3 bases: TGTGCCAGCAGCCAAACGCCCGGGACGGGATTTGACGAGCAGTACTTC. This gives the protein CASSQTPGTGFDEQYF.

This clonotype was picked up a small number of times. V and J are TRBV12-3 or TRBV12-4 and TRBJ2-1; the match to TRBD1 covers 8 bases. Trimming cost V 4 bases and J 0 bases; bases outside gene matches: 26. CDR3 length: 23 residues. The CDR3 bases are TGTGCCAGCAGTTCACGACAGGGGTATGGCTTCCAAAGGAAGGGGATCTCCTACAATGAGCAGTTCTTC. It translates to CASSSRQGYGFQRKGISYNEQFF.

This clonotype has ten or more counts. CDR3 DNA: TGTGCCAGCAGTTTAGACCCAGGGACCCAGTACTTC. It encodes CASSLDPGTQYF. The chain combines TRBV12-3 or TRBV12-4 with TRBJ2-5; D gene ambiguous. The CDR3 is 12 amino acids. Deletions cut 1 base from V and 7 bases from J, with 7 bases between.

The V call is TRBV4-2, the J call TRBJ1-1; D perhaps matches TRBD1 (6 bases). Germline V gives CDR1 LGHNA, CDR2 YNFKEQ. V lost 6 bases and J lost 3, with 11 bases in between. This CDR3 is 13 amino acids long. The CDR3 DNA sequence: TGTGCCAGCAGTCATCAGGGGTACACTGAAGCTTTCTTT. Its translation: CASSHQGYTEAFF.

The V gene is TRBV4-3, the J gene TRBJ2-1, with D maybe TRBD2 (5 bases). CDR3 length equals 18 residues. CDR1 and CDR2 from the germline V gene are LGHNA and YSLEER. V was shortened by 0 bases and J by 3 bases, with 18 bases between the two germline ends. CDR3 sequence: CASSQDLEGLGRYNEQFF. The CDR3 DNA is TGCGCCAGCAGCCAAGATCTCGAGGGCCTGGGCCGCTACAATGAGCAGTTCTTC.

This clonotype was recorded a few times. This rearrangement joins TRBV3-1 to TRBJ2-1, with TRBD2 as a possible D gene (7 bases). With 2 bases removed from V and 7 bases from J, the gap between germline ends came to 12 bases. Germline-derived CDR1 and CDR2 are LGHDT and YNNKEL (reference sequence). The CDR3 length is 14 residues. CDR3 in DNA: TGTGCCAGCAGCCAATCGGGGGGCCGTAATGAGCAGTTCTTC. It yields the protein CASSQSGGRNEQFF.